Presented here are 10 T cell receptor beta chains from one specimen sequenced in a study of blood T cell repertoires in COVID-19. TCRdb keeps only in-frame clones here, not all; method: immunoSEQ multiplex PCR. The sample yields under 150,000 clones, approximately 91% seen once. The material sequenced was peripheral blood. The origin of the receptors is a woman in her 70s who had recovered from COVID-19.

This CDR3 is CAIGGLANTGELFF. Here the CDR3 DNA reads TGTGCCATCGGTGGGCTAGCGAACACCGGGGAGCTGTTTTTT. The V and J genes are TRBV10-3 and TRBJ2-2; D uncertain. The germline V gene encodes CDR1 ENHRY and CDR2 SYGVKD. The CDR3 extends over 14 amino acids. Trimming pared 8 bases from V and 0 bases from J, leaving 10 bases between.

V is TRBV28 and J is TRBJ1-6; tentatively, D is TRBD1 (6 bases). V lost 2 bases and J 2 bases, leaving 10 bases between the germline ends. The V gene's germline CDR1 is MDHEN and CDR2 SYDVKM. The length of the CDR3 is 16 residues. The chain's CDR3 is CASSLTRGTYNSPLHF. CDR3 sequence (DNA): TGTGCCAGCAGTTTAACCAGGGGTACCTATAATTCACCCCTCCACTTT.

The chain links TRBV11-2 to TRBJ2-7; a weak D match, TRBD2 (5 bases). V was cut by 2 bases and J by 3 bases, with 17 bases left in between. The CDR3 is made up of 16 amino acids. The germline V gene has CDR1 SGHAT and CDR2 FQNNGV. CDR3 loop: CASSLSDLPGGYEQYF. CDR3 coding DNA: TGTGCCAGCAGCTTATCAGACCTCCCAGGAGGCTACGAGCAGTACTTC.

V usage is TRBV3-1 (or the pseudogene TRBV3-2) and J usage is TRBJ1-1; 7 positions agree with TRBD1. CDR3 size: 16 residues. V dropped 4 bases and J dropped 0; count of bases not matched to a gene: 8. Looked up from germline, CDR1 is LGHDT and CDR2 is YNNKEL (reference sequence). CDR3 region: CASSLSGTAMNTEAFF. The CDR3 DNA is TGTGCCAGCAGCCTATCCGGGACAGCTATGAACACTGAAGCTTTCTTT.

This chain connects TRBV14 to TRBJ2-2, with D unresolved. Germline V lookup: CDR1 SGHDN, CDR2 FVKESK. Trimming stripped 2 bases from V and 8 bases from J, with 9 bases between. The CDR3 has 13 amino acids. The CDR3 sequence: CASSQTLEGELFF. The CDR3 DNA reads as TGTGCCAGCAGCCAAACGCTCGAGGGGGAGCTGTTTTTT.

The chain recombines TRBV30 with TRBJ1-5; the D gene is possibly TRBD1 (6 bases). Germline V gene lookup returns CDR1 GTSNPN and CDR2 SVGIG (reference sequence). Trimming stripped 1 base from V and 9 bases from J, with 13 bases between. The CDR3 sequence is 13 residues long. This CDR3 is CAWSETVRGPQHF. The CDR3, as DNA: TGTGCCTGGAGTGAGACAGTCAGGGGGCCCCAGCATTTT. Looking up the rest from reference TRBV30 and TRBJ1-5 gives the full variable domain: SQTIHQWPATLVQPVGSPLSLECTVEGTSNPNLYWYRQAAGRGLQLLFYSVGIGQISSEVPQNLSASRPQDRQFILSSKKLLLSDSGFYLCAWSETVRGPQHFGDGTRLSIL.

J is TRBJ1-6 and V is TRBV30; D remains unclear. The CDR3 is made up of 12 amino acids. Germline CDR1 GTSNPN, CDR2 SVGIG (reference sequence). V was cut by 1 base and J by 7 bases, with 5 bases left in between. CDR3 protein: CAWSETNSPLHF. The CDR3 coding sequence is TGTGCCTGGAGTGAAACAAATTCACCCCTCCACTTT.

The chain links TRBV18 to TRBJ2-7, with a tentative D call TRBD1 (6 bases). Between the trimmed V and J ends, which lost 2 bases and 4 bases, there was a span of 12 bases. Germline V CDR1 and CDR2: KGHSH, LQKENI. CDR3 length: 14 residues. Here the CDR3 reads CASSPSRGGYEQYF. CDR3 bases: TGTGCCAGCTCACCAAGCAGGGGCGGGTACGAGCAGTACTTC.

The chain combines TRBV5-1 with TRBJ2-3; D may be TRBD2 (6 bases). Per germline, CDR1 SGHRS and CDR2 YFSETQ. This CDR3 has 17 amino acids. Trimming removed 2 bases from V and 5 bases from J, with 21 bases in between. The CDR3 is CASSFGRVGGLRDTQYF. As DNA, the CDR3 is TGCGCCAGCAGCTTCGGACGTGTGGGGGGTCTTAGAGATACGCAGTATTTT.

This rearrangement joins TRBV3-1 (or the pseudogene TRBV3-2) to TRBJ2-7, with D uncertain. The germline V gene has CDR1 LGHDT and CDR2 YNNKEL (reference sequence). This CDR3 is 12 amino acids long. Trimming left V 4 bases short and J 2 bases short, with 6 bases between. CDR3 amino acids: CASSPRTYEQYF. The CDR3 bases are TGTGCCAGCAGCCCCCGTACCTACGAGCAGTACTTC.